The 22 T cell receptor beta chains in this list originate from one sample, sequenced in a study of radiotherapy plus CTLA-4 blockade in lung cancer. This table comes from immunoSEQ multiplex PCR, and its TCRdb copy is limited to in-frame clones, with some not included. The sample carries approximately 80,000 clones, about 84% recorded once. The specimen was peripheral blood, collected from a patient treated with radiotherapy plus ipilimumab. The origin of the receptors is a human donor with non-small cell lung cancer who had stable disease on radiotherapy plus ipilimumab.

The CDR3 here is CASSLWTGGRTEAFF. In DNA form, the CDR3 reads TGTGCCAGCAGTTTATGGACAGGGGGCCGTACTGAAGCTTTCTTT. The rearrangement uses TRBV28 and TRBJ1-1; the match to TRBD1 covers 10 bases. The germline V gene has CDR1 MDHEN and CDR2 SYDVKM. This CDR3 is built from 15 residues. J was trimmed by 5 bases and V by 0 bases; bases with no gene match: 3.

The rearrangement uses TRBV9 and TRBJ1-6, with unresolved D. V was cut by 3 bases and J by 1 base, with 8 bases left in between. In germline, CDR1 is SGDLS, CDR2 YYNGEE. The CDR3 covers 15 residues. The CDR3 DNA reads TGTGCCAGCAGCGAGAGCCCATCCTATAATTCACCCCTCCACTTT. This sequence encodes CASSESPSYNSPLHF.

V and J are TRBV5-6 and TRBJ2-3; TRBD2 might be the D (6 bases). Germline V gene sequence: CDR1 SGHDT, CDR2 YYEEEE. The length of the CDR3 is 16 residues. The V end lost 4 bases, the J end lost 4 bases, and 19 bases lay between the germline ends. The CDR3 spells CASSLSGVGMADTQYF. As DNA, the CDR3 is TGTGCCAGCAGCCTTAGCGGTGTAGGTATGGCAGATACGCAGTATTTT.

The V gene is TRBV19, the J gene TRBJ1-5; D gene uncertain. CDR1 is LNHDA and CDR2 is SQIVND in the germline V gene (reference sequence). The length of the CDR3 is 13 residues. V was shortened by 3 bases and J by 4 bases, with 7 bases between the two germline ends. The CDR3 coding sequence is TGTGCCAGTAGTATCGGGTATAATCAGCCCCAGCATTTT. Translating it yields CASSIGYNQPQHF.

This clone was seen a few times. The CDR3 nucleotides read TGCGCCAGCACCACTGACCGGGCCTCTGGAAACACCATATATTTT. It encodes CASTTDRASGNTIYF. The chain employs TRBV5-1 and TRBJ1-3; D is unresolved. V lost 6 bases and J lost 0, with 13 bases in between. This CDR3 is built from 15 residues. Germline V gene sequence: CDR1 SGHRS, CDR2 YFSETQ. The full variable domain, completed using reference TRBV5-1 and TRBJ1-3, is KAGVTQTPRYLIKTRGQQVTLSCSPISGHRSVSWYQQTPGQGLQFLFEYFSETQRNKGNFPGRFSGRQFSNSRSEMNVSTLELGDSALYLCASTTDRASGNTIYFGEGSWLTVV.

This chain joins TRBV2 and TRBJ2-3; TRBD2 aligns across 7 bases. Germline V gene sequence: CDR1 SNHLY, CDR2 FYNNEI. V gave up 0 bases and J gave up 6 bases; unmatched junction bases: 12. This CDR3 is built from 17 residues. The CDR3, as DNA: TGTGCCAGCAGTGAAGCAGTAGGGAGGGGCCGAGTTGATACGCAGTATTTT. Translating it yields CASSEAVGRGRVDTQYF.

V and J are TRBV5-1 and TRBJ1-1; TRBD1 matches at 7 bases. V dropped 4 bases and J dropped 5; count of bases not matched to a gene: 8. CDR1 is SGHRS, CDR2 YFSETQ, per germline. The CDR3 has 14 amino acids. CDR3 in amino acids: CASSRGSGGTEAFF. The CDR3 DNA follows: TGCGCCAGCAGCAGAGGATCAGGGGGAACTGAAGCTTTCTTT.

This clone was found a few times. This chain joins TRBV28 and TRBJ2-1; 7 bases are shared with TRBD1. Germline V lookup: CDR1 MDHEN, CDR2 SYDVKM. The CDR3 extends over 13 amino acids. With 7 bases clipped from V and 8 bases from J, the junction kept 8 bases outside the gene matches. DNA for the CDR3: TGTGCCAGCATACCCAACGACAGGGATGAGCAGTTCTTC. Its translation: CASIPNDRDEQFF.

In this sample, this clone turned up a few times. The chain employs TRBV19 and TRBJ1-4; D might be TRBD1 (6 bases). This CDR3 spans 13 amino acids. Germline values: CDR1 LNHDA, CDR2 SQIVND (reference sequence). Trimming shortened V by 5 bases and J by 8 bases, and 12 bases separated the two germline ends. In nucleotides, the CDR3 is TGTGCCAGTAGTTCGGGACACCGGGAAAAACTGTTTTTT. Translated, it gives CASSSGHREKLFF.

The chain joins TRBV5-1 to TRBJ2-7, with D perhaps TRBD2 (6 bases). The germline V gene encodes CDR1 SGHRS and CDR2 YFSETQ. There are 14 residues in the CDR3. With 2 bases removed from V and 0 bases from J, the gap between germline ends came to 9 bases. CDR3 in amino acids: CASSLQTSSYEQYF. CDR3 nucleotides: TGCGCCAGCAGCTTACAGACTAGCTCCTACGAGCAGTACTTC. The full variable domain, in which reference TRBV5-1 and TRBJ2-7 provide the parts outside the CDR3, is KAGVTQTPRYLIKTRGQQVTLSCSPISGHRSVSWYQQTPGQGLQFLFEYFSETQRNKGNFPGRFSGRQFSNSRSEMNVSTLELGDSALYLCASSLQTSSYEQYFGPGTRLTVT.

The CDR3: CASSLTEGRTDTQYF. CDR3 bases: TGTGCCAGCAGCCTAACGGAGGGCCGGACAGATACGCAGTATTTT. This chain links TRBV4-2 with TRBJ2-3; D is possibly TRBD2 (6 bases). The CDR3 has 15 amino acids. Germline V CDR1 and CDR2: LGHNA, YNFKEQ. Deletions cut 4 bases from V and 3 bases from J, with 14 bases between.

V and J are TRBV27 and TRBJ1-1; tentatively, D is TRBD1 (6 bases). The CDR3 has 14 residues. V was trimmed by 6 bases and J by 4 bases, leaving 15 bases between them. Germline loops: CDR1 MNHEY, CDR2 SMNVEV (reference sequence). The CDR3 sequence: CASRTGYGGTEAFF. Here the CDR3 DNA reads TGTGCCAGCAGAACAGGGTATGGCGGCACTGAAGCTTTCTTT.

The rearrangement uses TRBV5-1 and TRBJ2-7, with D perhaps being TRBD1 or TRBD2 (5 bases each). Trimming shortened V by 4 bases and J by 3 bases, and 11 bases separated the two germline ends. Per the germline V gene, CDR1 is SGHRS and CDR2 is YFSETQ. This CDR3 spans 13 amino acids. The chain's CDR3 is CASSPGTYYEQYF. The DNA of the CDR3 is TGCGCCAGCAGCCCCGGGACCTACTACGAGCAGTACTTC.

The chain combines TRBV6-1 with TRBJ2-1; TRBD2 agrees at 8 bases. Germline CDR1 is MNHNS and CDR2 is SASEGT. The CDR3 length is 14 residues. V was clipped by 3 bases and J by 10 bases; unmatched bases: 8. The CDR3 DNA reads TGTGCCAGCAGTGAGCGAGCGGGAGCGAGAGAGCAGTTCTTC. Translated: CASSERAGAREQFF.

The CDR3 is CASSFGGFSLSEQYF. The CDR3 DNA sequence: TGTGCCAGCAGCTTCGGAGGATTTTCCCTCTCCGAGCAGTACTTC. J is TRBJ2-7 and V is TRBV7-2, with D possibly TRBD2 on 5 matching bases. V gave up 3 bases and J gave up 6 bases, with 18 bases separating them. This CDR3 comprises 15 residues. Germline V gene lookup returns CDR1 SGHTA and CDR2 FQGNSA. Full variable domain (outside the CDR3, taken from reference TRBV7-2 and TRBJ2-7): GAGVSQSPSNKVTEKGKDVELRCDPISGHTALYWYRQSLGQGLEFLIYFQGNSAPDKSGLPSDRFSAERTGGSVSTLTIQRTQQEDSAVYLCASSFGGFSLSEQYFGPGTRLTVT.

This chain links TRBV5-6 with TRBJ2-5; 13 bases match TRBD2. Germline CDR1 reads SGHDT; CDR2 reads YYEEEE. With 7 bases clipped from V and 5 bases from J, the junction kept 5 bases outside the gene matches. This CDR3 spans 14 amino acids. DNA of the CDR3: TGTGCCAGCGAACCGGGACTAGCGGGGGAGACCCAGTACTTC. Protein: CASEPGLAGETQYF.

V gene TRBV10-3 combines with J gene TRBJ2-5; no reliable D call. Trimming removed 6 bases at V and 4 bases at J, with 9 bases between. Germline CDR1 ENHRY, CDR2 SYGVKD. The CDR3 is 12 residues long. The CDR3: CAISQTGETQYF. DNA of the CDR3: TGTGCCATCAGCCAGACGGGAGAGACCCAGTACTTC.

The rearrangement uses TRBV29-1 and TRBJ2-5; the D gene is possibly TRBD1 (6 bases). The CDR3 extends over 13 amino acids. The V end lost 5 bases, the J end lost 5 bases, and 15 bases lay between the germline ends. Germline CDR1 reads SQVTM; CDR2 reads ANQGSEA. The CDR3 bases are TGCAGCGTTTTAGGGGGTTCAGGGGAGACCCAGTACTTC. Its translation: CSVLGGSGETQYF.

This clone was seen a handful of times. The CDR3 DNA is TGTGCCAGCAGCTTGCGACAGGGGAGAAATCAAGAGACCCAGTACTTC. Protein: CASSLRQGRNQETQYF. This rearrangement joins TRBV7-6 to TRBJ2-5; 8 bases align to TRBD1. V lost 3 bases to trimming and J lost 2 bases; unmatched junction nucleotides: 8. The CDR3 length is 16 residues. Germline CDR1 SGHVS, CDR2 FNYEAQ. Using reference TRBV7-6 and TRBJ2-5 for the parts outside the CDR3, the full variable domain is GAGVSQSPRYKVTKRGQDVALRCDPISGHVSLYWYRQALGQGPEFLTYFNYEAQQDKSGLPNDRFSAERPEGSISTLTIQRTEQRDSAMYRCASSLRQGRNQETQYFGPGTRLLVL.

The chain employs TRBV12-5 and TRBJ1-1; weak D call: TRBD1 (5 bases). The CDR3 has 13 amino acids. Germline values: CDR1 LGHNT, CDR2 FRNRAP. V was pared by 8 bases and J by 8 bases, with 18 bases between. The chain's CDR3 is CASRERDGGEAFF. CDR3 nucleotide sequence: TGTGCTAGTAGAGAGCGGGACGGAGGAGAAGCTTTCTTT.

This chain connects TRBV7-9 to TRBJ2-1, with 7 bases aligning to TRBD2. The germline gives CDR1 SEHNR, CDR2 FQNEAQ (reference sequence). The CDR3 is made up of 16 amino acids. Germline trimming cut 0 bases from V and 7 bases from J; bases unmatched to any gene: 9. CDR3 sequence (DNA): TGTGCCAGCAGCTTAGCGCTGGGGGAGGGCCAGAATGAGCAGTTCTTC. It translates to CASSLALGEGQNEQFF.

The genes are TRBV10-3 and TRBJ1-4; no definite D call. In germline, CDR1 is ENHRY, CDR2 SYGVKD. CDR3 size: 15 residues. Trimming pared 6 bases from V and 0 bases from J, leaving 11 bases between. CDR3 in DNA: TGTGCCATCAGGGCAGGTCCCGCAACTAATGAAAAACTGTTTTTT. Its translation is CAIRAGPATNEKLFF.